This is a list of T cell receptor beta chains from one sample in a study of blood T cell repertoires in COVID-19. Method: immunoSEQ multiplex PCR; TCRdb's copy keeps in-frame clones and lacks some. The data show about 170,000 clones, 85% to 90% seen once. Sequencing was done on a sample of peripheral blood. The receptors shown here come from a man between 18 and 29 years old with active or convalescent COVID-19. Both conserved end residues are part of each CDR3. The D gene is left open where the match is weak. Size is omitted from some rows. Given values are once, few, many or a class for expanded clones.

j_call | d_call | v_call | clone_size | cdr3_aa | cdr3_nt
TRBJ2-1 | NA | TRBV4-1 | NA | CASSQEGMSSYNEQFF | TGCGCCAGCAGCCAGGAGGGAATGAGCTCCTACAATGAGCAGTTCTTC
TRBJ2-4 | NA | TRBV10-2 | NA | CASSNGQGNIQYF | TGCGCCAGCAGTAACGGGCAGGGGAACATTCAGTACTTC
TRBJ2-3 | TRBD2 | TRBV7-9 | once | CASSARLAGYTDTQYF | TGTGCCAGCAGCGCAAGACTAGCGGGCTACACAGATACGCAGTATTTT
TRBJ2-7 | TRBD2 | TRBV27 | once | CASSLSRGGPYEQYF | TGTGCCAGCAGTTTATCACGGGGGGGACCCTACGAGCAGTACTTC
TRBJ1-1 | TRBD1 | TRBV20-1 | NA | CSASRQGAPFMFF | TGCAGTGCTAGTCGGCAGGGGGCCCCCTTTATGTTCTTT
TRBJ2-1 | TRBD1 | TRBV24-1 | once | CATSDLTGGYNEQFF | TGTGCCACCAGTGATTTGACAGGGGGATACAATGAGCAGTTCTTC
TRBJ1-4 | NA | TRBV15 | NA | CATSSQGSRKLFF | TGTGCCACCAGCAGCCAGGGGTCCCGAAAACTGTTTTTT
TRBJ2-3 | TRBD1 | TRBV27 | NA | CASVPGQGLTDTQYF | TGTGCCAGCGTCCCGGGACAGGGTTTAACAGATACGCAGTATTTT
TRBJ2-5 | TRBD1 | TRBV5-1 | NA | CASSLTGGSETQYF | TGCGCCAGCAGCTTAACAGGGGGGAGTGAGACCCAGTACTTC
TRBJ1-2 | NA | TRBV28 | NA | CASSENGYTF | TGTGCCAGCAGTGAGAATGGCTACACCTTC
TRBJ1-3 | NA | TRBV6-5 | NA | CASRVDRSSGNTIYF | TGTGCCAGCAGGGTCGACAGAAGCTCTGGAAACACCATATATTTT
TRBJ1-2 | NA | TRBV7-9 | NA | CATDWTVDYYGYTF | TGTGCCACGGACTGGACGGTCGATTACTATGGCTACACCTTC
TRBJ2-2 | TRBD2 | TRBV6-1 | NA | CASSGVGGALPGELFF | TGTGCCAGCAGTGGGGTCGGGGGGGCGTTGCCCGGGGAGCTGTTTTTT
TRBJ1-5 | TRBD1 | TRBV2 | NA | CASSGGTGNQPQHF | TGTGCCAGCAGTGGGGGGACAGGGAATCAGCCCCAGCATTTT
TRBJ2-3 | NA | TRBV27 | NA | CASSPPGDTQYF | TGTGCCAGCAGCCCCCCCGGAGATACGCAGTATTTT
TRBJ1-5 | NA | TRBV19 | NA | CASSRGPGSQPQHF | TGTGCCAGTAGTAGGGGGCCGGGGAGTCAGCCCCAGCATTTT
TRBJ1-2 | NA | TRBV9 | NA | CASSAQGERASEGYTF | TGTGCCAGCAGCGCGCAGGGTGAGCGGGCCAGCGAAGGCTACACCTTC
TRBJ1-2 | NA | TRBV20-1 | NA | CSADSLYGYTF | TGCAGTGCGGACAGCCTCTATGGCTACACCTTC
TRBJ2-7 | NA | TRBV16 | NA | CASSQFGLYEQYF | TGTGCCAGCAGCCAATTCGGTCTCTACGAGCAGTACTTC
TRBJ1-4 | NA | TRBV19 | NA | CASLQDTKEKLFF | TGTGCCAGTTTACAGGATACCAAGGAAAAACTGTTTTTT
TRBJ2-7 | TRBD2 | TRBV5-4 | NA | CASSLAGTSISYEQYF | TGTGCCAGCAGCTTGGCCGGGACTAGTATCTCCTACGAGCAGTACTTC
TRBJ1-2 | TRBD1 | TRBV3-1/TRBV3-2 | NA | CASSPGQANYGYTF | TGTGCCAGCAGCCCTGGACAGGCTAACTATGGCTACACCTTC
TRBJ1-1 | NA | TRBV29-1 | NA | CSVRQVLNTEAFF | TGCAGCGTTAGACAGGTGCTAAACACTGAAGCTTTCTTT
TRBJ2-3 | TRBD2 | TRBV3-1/TRBV3-2 | NA | CASSPASGHTDTQYF | TGTGCCAGCAGTCCTGCTAGCGGGCACACAGATACGCAGTATTTT
TRBJ1-4 | NA | TRBV30 | NA | CAWSAGGEDEKLFF | TGTGCCTGGAGCGCGGGGGGGGAAGATGAAAAACTGTTTTTT
TRBJ1-2 | NA | TRBV5-1 | few | CASSFGSTNYGYTF | TGCGCCAGCAGCTTTGGCAGTACGAACTATGGCTACACCTTC
TRBJ2-7 | TRBD2 | TRBV11-3 | NA | CASSQGLAGEYEQYF | TGTGCCAGCAGCCAGGGACTAGCGGGAGAATACGAGCAGTACTTC
TRBJ1-2 | TRBD1 | TRBV29-1 | once | CSVRTGWPSYGYTF | TGCAGCGTTAGGACAGGATGGCCTAGCTATGGCTACACCTTC
TRBJ2-7 | NA | TRBV11-2 | NA | CASSLDLINEQYF | TGTGCCAGCAGCTTAGATCTTATAAACGAGCAGTACTTC
TRBJ1-6 | NA | TRBV6-5 | NA | CASRGEGINSPLHF | TGTGCCAGCAGGGGGGAGGGGATTAATTCACCCCTCCACTTT
TRBJ1-5 | NA | TRBV6-5 | NA | CASRKGQGQPQHF | TGTGCCAGCAGGAAGGGGCAAGGTCAGCCCCAGCATTTT
TRBJ2-2 | NA | TRBV27 | NA | CASRLDLNTGELFF | TGTGCCAGCAGACTAGACTTGAACACCGGGGAGCTGTTTTTT
TRBJ1-2 | NA | TRBV28 | NA | CASSFKGYGYTF | TGTGCCAGCAGTTTTAAGGGGTATGGCTACACCTTC
TRBJ1-1 | NA | TRBV7-6 | NA | CASSLNSEGGGEAFF | TGTGCCAGCAGCCTAAACAGCGAAGGAGGAGGGGAAGCTTTCTTT
TRBJ2-5 | NA | TRBV28 | NA | CASSKGGAQETQYF | TGTGCCAGCAGTAAGGGCGGGGCCCAAGAGACCCAGTACTTC
TRBJ2-2 | TRBD1 | TRBV9 | NA | CASSGGQGNTGELFF | TGTGCCAGCAGCGGGGGACAGGGGAACACCGGGGAGCTGTTTTTT
TRBJ1-1 | NA | TRBV7-9 | once | CASSLDSWGNEAFF | TGTGCCAGCAGCTTAGATAGTTGGGGCAACGAAGCTTTCTTT
TRBJ1-5 | TRBD1 | TRBV6-1 | NA | CASSESGGSQPQHF | TGTGCCAGCAGTGAATCAGGGGGGTCTCAGCCCCAGCATTTT
TRBJ1-4 | NA | TRBV7-2 | NA | CASSLQGEKLFF | TGTGCCAGCAGCTTACAGGGTGAAAAACTGTTTTTT
TRBJ1-2 | TRBD1 | TRBV3-1/TRBV3-2 | NA | CASSQGPTGAYGYTF | TGTGCCAGCAGCCAAGGCCCCACAGGGGCCTATGGCTACACCTTC
TRBJ1-5 | NA | TRBV28 | NA | CASSRSGKRQPQHF | TGTGCCAGCAGCCGGTCCGGGAAGAGGCAGCCCCAGCATTTT
TRBJ2-5 | TRBD2 | TRBV28 | NA | CASSSGTSTLKTQYF | TGTGCCAGCAGCTCCGGGACTAGTACGTTGAAGACCCAGTACTTC